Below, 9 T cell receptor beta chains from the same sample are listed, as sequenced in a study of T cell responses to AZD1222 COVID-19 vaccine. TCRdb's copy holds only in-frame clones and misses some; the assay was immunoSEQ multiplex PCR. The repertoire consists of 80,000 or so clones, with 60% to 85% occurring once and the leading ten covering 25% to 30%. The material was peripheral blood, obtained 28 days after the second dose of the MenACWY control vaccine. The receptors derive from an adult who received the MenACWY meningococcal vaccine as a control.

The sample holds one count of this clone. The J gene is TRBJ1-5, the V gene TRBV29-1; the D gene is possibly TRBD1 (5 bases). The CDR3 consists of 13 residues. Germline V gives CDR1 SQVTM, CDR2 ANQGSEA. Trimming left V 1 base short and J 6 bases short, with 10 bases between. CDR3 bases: TGCAGCGTTGAAGTGGGGGAGGGTCAGCCCCAGCATTTT. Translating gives CSVEVGEGQPQHF.

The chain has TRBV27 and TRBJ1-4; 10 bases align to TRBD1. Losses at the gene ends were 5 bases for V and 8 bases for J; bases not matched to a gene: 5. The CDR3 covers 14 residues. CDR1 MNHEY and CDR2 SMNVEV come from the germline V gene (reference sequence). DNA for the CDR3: TGTGCCAGCAGTCCCGGGACAGGGGAGGAAAAACTGTTTTTT. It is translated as CASSPGTGEEKLFF.

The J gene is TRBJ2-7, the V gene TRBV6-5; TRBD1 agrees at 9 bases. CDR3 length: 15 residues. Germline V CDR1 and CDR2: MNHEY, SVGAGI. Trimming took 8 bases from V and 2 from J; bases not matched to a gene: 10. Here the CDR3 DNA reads TGTGCCAGCGAGGCGACAGGGGGTCTAACCTACGAGCAGTACTTC. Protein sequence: CASEATGGLTYEQYF.

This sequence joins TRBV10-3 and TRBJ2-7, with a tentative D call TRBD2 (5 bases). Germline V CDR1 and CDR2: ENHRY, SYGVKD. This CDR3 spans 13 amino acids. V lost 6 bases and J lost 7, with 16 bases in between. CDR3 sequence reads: CAIRSQDQREQYF. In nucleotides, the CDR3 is TGTGCCATCAGAAGCCAGGACCAGCGGGAGCAGTACTTC.

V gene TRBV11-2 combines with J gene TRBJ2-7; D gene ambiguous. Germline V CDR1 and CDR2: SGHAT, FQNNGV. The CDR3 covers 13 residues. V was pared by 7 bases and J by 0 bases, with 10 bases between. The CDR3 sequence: CASTPQSSYEQYF. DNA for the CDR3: TGTGCCAGCACCCCCCAAAGCTCCTACGAGCAGTACTTC.

This chain's CDR3 is CASSLRPNEQFF. CDR3 nucleotide sequence: TGCGCCAGCAGCTTACGGCCTAATGAGCAGTTCTTC. The V call is TRBV5-1, the J call TRBJ2-1; unclear D gene. Germline CDR1 reads SGHRS; CDR2 reads YFSETQ. The CDR3 is 12 amino acids. Trimming left V 2 bases short and J 7 bases short, with 7 bases between.

In DNA, the CDR3 is TGTGCCAGCTCCGATCTACCGGGGAACACCGGGGAGCTGTTTTTT. Residues: CASSDLPGNTGELFF. The V gene is TRBV18, the J gene TRBJ2-2; D gene uncertain. V was shortened by 6 bases and J by 1 base, with 12 bases between the two germline ends. Germline assignment: CDR1 KGHSH and CDR2 LQKENI. The length of the CDR3 is 15 residues.

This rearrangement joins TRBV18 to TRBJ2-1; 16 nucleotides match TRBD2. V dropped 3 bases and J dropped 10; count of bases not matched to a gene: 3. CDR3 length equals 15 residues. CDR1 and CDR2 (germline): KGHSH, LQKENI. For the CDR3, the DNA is TGTGCCAGCTCACCGGCGGGACTAGCGGGAGGGGAGCAGTTCTTC. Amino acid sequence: CASSPAGLAGGEQFF.

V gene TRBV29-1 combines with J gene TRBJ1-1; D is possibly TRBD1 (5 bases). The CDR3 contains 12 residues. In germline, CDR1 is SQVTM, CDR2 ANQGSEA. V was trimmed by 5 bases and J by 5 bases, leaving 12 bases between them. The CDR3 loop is CSVLWEGTEAFF. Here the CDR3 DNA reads TGCAGCGTTCTATGGGAGGGGACTGAAGCTTTCTTT.